This TCR beta chain was sequenced in a study of early T cells in non-severe SARS-CoV-2 infection. Across the study: Bulk RNA taken from unsorted whole blood was sequenced, leaving chains unpaired.

Trimming left V 2 bases short and J 0 bases short, with 8 bases between. CDR3 length equals 14 residues. This clonotype was seen ten or more times. Individual cDNA molecules were tagged with unique molecular identifiers, the study reported. One entry per CDR3 protein, called by TCRdb with MiXCR from the 5' RACE reads. This sample has tens of thousands of distinct CDR3 sequences; 5.4% occur once, and the top ten carry roughly 5.2%. The chain has TRBV12-3 or TRBV12-4 and TRBJ2-7; no reliable D call. Sequencing was performed on whole blood, taken at baseline. This receptor was identified in an adult who was a healthcare worker with PCR-confirmed SARS-CoV-2 infection or an uninfected control (not recorded which). The CDR3 DNA reads TGTGCCAGCAGTTTAAGCCTGGACTCCTACGAGCAGTACTTC. This gives the protein CASSLSLDSYEQYF.